This T cell receptor (beta chain) comes out of a study of radiation and T cells in renal cell carcinoma. The CDR3 covers 16 residues. Deletions cut 2 bases from V and 10 bases from J, with 19 bases between. In germline, CDR1 is SGHDT, CDR2 YYEEEE. The sample's time point: blood 2 weeks post-SBRT. As to treatment: 15 Gy SBRT to primary tumor, nephrectomy 4 weeks later. The data were produced by immunoSEQ multiplex PCR, yet TCRdb's version contains in-frame clones alone and is incomplete. This table holds 120,000 or so clones, about four fifths found once. The sequencing here drew on blood, taken from a patient whose treatment included radiotherapy and nephrectomy. The sequence came from a man aged 50 or older with renal cell carcinoma. This rearrangement joins TRBV5-6 to TRBJ1-6; D is unclear. Written as DNA, the CDR3 is TGTGCCAGCAGCTTTGACCGTTTGGCAGTAAGATCACCCCTCCACTTT. The encoded protein is CASSFDRLAVRSPLHF. The whole variable domain, remainder taken from reference TRBV5-6 and TRBJ1-6, is DAGVTQSPTHLIKTRGQQVTLRCSPKSGHDTVSWYQQALGQGPQFIFQYYEEEERQRGNFPDRFSGHQFPNYSSELNVNALLLGDSALYLCASSFDRLAVRSPLHFGNGTRLTVT.